This passage covers 6 T cell receptor beta chains from one sample sequenced in a study of blood T cell repertoires in COVID-19. TCRdb keeps only in-frame clones here, not all; method: immunoSEQ multiplex PCR. This sample has about 190,000 clones, with roughly 80% found just once. Sequencing was done on a sample of peripheral blood. The source of these receptors is a woman aged 25 to 45 with acute or convalescent COVID-19.

This chain links TRBV6-4 with TRBJ2-7; 7 nucleotides agree with TRBD2. Trimming at V came to 0 bases and at J to 7 bases, leaving 9 bases not matched to a gene. Germline values: CDR1 MRHNA, CDR2 SNTAGT. The CDR3 spans 15 residues. CDR3 sequence (DNA): TGTGCCAGCAGTGACTCGGGAGGGGCGGGGCGGGAGCAGTACTTC. This translates into CASSDSGGAGREQYF.

The J gene is TRBJ2-3, the V gene TRBV9, with no clear D. CDR1 and CDR2 from the germline V gene are SGDLS and YYNGEE. The V and J ends lost 3 bases and 1 base respectively, with 12 bases between them. This CDR3 spans 15 amino acids. DNA of the CDR3: TGTGCCAGCAGCGACCTAGAGGCCGGCACAGATACGCAGTATTTT. It translates to CASSDLEAGTDTQYF.

The chain is built from TRBV5-1 and TRBJ1-4; perhaps TRBD1 as D (5 bases). CDR1 and CDR2 (germline): SGHRS, YFSETQ. The CDR3 covers 19 residues. V dropped 0 bases and J dropped 16 bases, with 34 bases sitting between them. The CDR3 DNA sequence: TGCGCCAGCAGCTTGGAGGGGCAGCCCGGTAGATATAGTATTGGTAAGTGGTTTTTT. This gives the protein CASSLEGQPGRYSIGKWFF.

The J gene is TRBJ1-2, the V gene TRBV28; D gene ambiguous. The CDR3 covers 11 residues. Trimming took off 8 bases at V and 1 base at J, with 5 bases between the two ends. Germline CDR1 MDHEN, CDR2 SYDVKM. DNA of the CDR3: TGTGCCAGCTTATTTAACTATGGCTACACCTTC. Its protein product is CASLFNYGYTF.

The V call is TRBV30, the J call TRBJ2-5, with 10 bases that match TRBD2. V lost 0 bases and J lost 3; bases outside the gene matches: 10. The germline V gene encodes CDR1 GTSNPN and CDR2 SVGIG (reference sequence). CDR3 size: 17 residues. DNA of the CDR3: TGTGCCTGGAGTGTACGGAGGACTAGCGGAACCAAAGAGACCCAGTACTTC. Translation: CAWSVRRTSGTKETQYF. Filled out from reference TRBV30 and TRBJ2-5, the complete variable domain reads SQTIHQWPATLVQPVGSPLSLECTVEGTSNPNLYWYRQAAGRGLQLLFYSVGIGQISSEVPQNLSASRPQDRQFILSSKKLLLSDSGFYLCAWSVRRTSGTKETQYFGPGTRLLVL.

CDR3 bases: TGTGCCAGTAGTACTTGGACAGGGGGCGGATCTGGCTACACCTTC. Protein sequence: CASSTWTGGGSGYTF. The chain links TRBV19 to TRBJ1-2, with 11 bases that match TRBD1. With 4 bases clipped from V and 7 bases from J, the junction kept 8 bases outside the gene matches. Germline CDR1 is LNHDA and CDR2 is SQIVND (reference sequence). The CDR3 is made up of 15 amino acids. The entire variable domain, with the rest obtained from reference TRBV19 and TRBJ1-2, is as follows: DGGITQSPKYLFRKEGQNVTLSCEQNLNHDAMYWYRQDPGQGLRLIYYSQIVNDFQKGDIAEGYSVSREKKESFPLTVTSAQKNPTAFYLCASSTWTGGGSGYTFGSGTRLTVV.